Detailed here is one TCR beta chain. Its target is unknown. The protocol was immunoSEQ multiplex PCR, while the TCRdb copy is restricted to in-frame clones and leaves out a portion. The sample includes about 360,000 clones, roughly 85% seen only once; the top ten take roughly 0.82%. The sample comes from a study of cytomegalovirus exposure and HLA in healthy donors. Overall study results and limits: The investigators catalogued 150 to 200 TCR beta chains as cytomegalovirus-associated. The tendency of first-cohort TCR clusters to co-occur in the 90 to 150 validation repertoires emerged from a later analysis. It was confirmed in vitro that three of the CMV-associated chains were specific for CMV antigens.

Trimming removed 5 bases from V and 8 bases from J; junction bases left unmatched: 13. The CDR3 is 15 residues long. Germline V CDR1 and CDR2: SGHRS, YFSETQ. The receptor was derived from a woman between 18 and 29 years old in good health and CMV-seronegative. The sequenced sample was PBMCs. This sequence joins TRBV5-1 and TRBJ1-1; 9 positions agree with TRBD1. The CDR3 DNA is TGCGCCAGCAGACCTTACAGGGGGCTTTACATCGAAGCTTTCTTT. Translating gives CASRPYRGLYIEAFF.